This T cell receptor beta chain was retrieved from a study of patients and donors after allogeneic stem cell transplantation. This clonotype came up once. TCRdb analysed the RT-PCR reads with MiXCR anew, one entry per CDR3 protein. This repertoire shows some 160,000 distinct CDR3 sequences, more than 20% found once; its top ten account for roughly 27%. V shed 6 bases and J 4 bases; nucleotides not matched to a gene: 10. Germline lookup yields CDR1 SGHTA and CDR2 FQGNSA. This CDR3 contains 16 residues. The genes are TRBV7-2 and TRBJ2-2; 8 nucleotides line up with TRBD1. This clonotype was sampled from a human donor who was either an allogeneic HSCT recipient or a stem cell or donor lymphocyte infusion donor (not recorded which). It is not recorded whose cells these are; they may come from a transplant donor. Sequenced input: blood, either unsorted or a sorted T cell fraction (not recorded which). CDR3 in amino acids: CASRRATGEFTGELFF. CDR3 DNA: TGTGCCAGCAGACGCGCGACAGGGGAATTCACCGGGGAGCTGTTTTTT.